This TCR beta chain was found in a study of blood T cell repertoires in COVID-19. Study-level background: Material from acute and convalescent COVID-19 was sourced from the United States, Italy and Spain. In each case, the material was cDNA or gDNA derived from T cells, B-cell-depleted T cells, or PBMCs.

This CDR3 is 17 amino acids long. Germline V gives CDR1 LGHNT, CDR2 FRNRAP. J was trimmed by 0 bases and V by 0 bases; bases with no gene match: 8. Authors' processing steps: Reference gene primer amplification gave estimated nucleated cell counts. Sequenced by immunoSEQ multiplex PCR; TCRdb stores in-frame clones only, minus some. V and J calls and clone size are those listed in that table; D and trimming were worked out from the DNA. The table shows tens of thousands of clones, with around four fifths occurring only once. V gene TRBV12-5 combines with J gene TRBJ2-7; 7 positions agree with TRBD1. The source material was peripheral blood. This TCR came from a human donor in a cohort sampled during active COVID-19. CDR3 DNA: TGTGCTAGTGGTTTGGTACTCCAGGACAGGAGCTCCTACGAGCAGTACTTC. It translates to CASGLVLQDRSSYEQYF.